This T cell receptor (beta chain) emerged from a study of metastatic and nonmetastatic thyroid tumors. For the study at large: Thyroid patients, malignant and benign, had repertoires compared across blood and tumor or nodule tissue.

No patient had received any treatment before thyroid surgery. This clone has ten or more counts. The antigen is unknown. How the authors handled the data: The distant-metastasis classifier for papillary thyroid cancer was built from CDR3 differences across clinicopathological groups. Via MiXCR, TCRdb re-called the PCR reads. It is TCRdb's table, rather than the study itself, that gives the V and J calls and clone size. The table shows about 93,000 clones, with roughly 13% occurring only once. Study-level findings and limits: TCR beta diversity was reportedly significantly higher in malignant thyroid tumors than benign nodules, in blood and tumor.

The sample comprised blood. The receptor comes from a female donor with papillary thyroid cancer or a benign thyroid nodule (not recorded which). Some clones in this sample may be carry-over from other donors' samples.

The CDR3 reads CASSPPGTRNTEAFF. DNA for the CDR3: TGTGCCAGCTCACCCCCCGGGACAAGGAACACTGAAGCTTTCTTT. The chain combines TRBV18 with TRBJ1-1, with TRBD1 as a possible D gene (6 bases). The germline V gene has CDR1 KGHSH and CDR2 LQKENI. Trimming took off 3 bases at V and 1 base at J, with 12 bases between the two ends. CDR3 length: 15 amino acids.